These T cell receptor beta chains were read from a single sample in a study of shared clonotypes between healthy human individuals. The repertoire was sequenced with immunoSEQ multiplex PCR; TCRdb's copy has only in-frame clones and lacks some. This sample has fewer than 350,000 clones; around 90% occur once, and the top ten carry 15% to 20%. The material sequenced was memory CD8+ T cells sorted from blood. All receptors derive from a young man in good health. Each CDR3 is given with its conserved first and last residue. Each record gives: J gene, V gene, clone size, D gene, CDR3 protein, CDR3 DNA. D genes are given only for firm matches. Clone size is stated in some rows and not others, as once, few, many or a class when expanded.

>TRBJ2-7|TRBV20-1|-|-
CSAHAQAVQYF
TGCAGTGCCCACGCCCAGGCCGTGCAGTACTTC
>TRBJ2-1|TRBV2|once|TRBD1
CASSERQGVGEQFF
TGTGCCAGCAGTGAAAGACAGGGGGTCGGTGAGCAGTTCTTC
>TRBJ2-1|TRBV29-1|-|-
CSATYNEQFF
TGCAGCGCCACTTACAATGAGCAGTTCTTC
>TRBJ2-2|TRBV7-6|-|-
CASSLESLATTGELFF
TGTGCCAGCAGCTTAGAATCGCTAGCAACCACCGGGGAGCTGTTTTTT
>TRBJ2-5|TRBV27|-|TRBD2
CASSRAGVYQETQYF
TGTGCCAGCAGCCGAGCGGGGGTCTACCAAGAGACCCAGTACTTC
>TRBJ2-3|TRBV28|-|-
CASSLAEGNTDTQYF
TGTGCCAGCAGTTTAGCCGAGGGGAACACAGATACGCAGTATTTT
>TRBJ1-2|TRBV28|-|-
CASSLWGNGYTF
TGTGCCAGCAGTTTATGGGGGAATGGCTACACCTTC
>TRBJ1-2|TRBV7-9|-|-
CASSLSMGGYGYTF
TGTGCCAGCAGCTTAAGTATGGGAGGCTATGGCTACACCTTC
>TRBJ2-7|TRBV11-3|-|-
CASSSLRRGNRYEQYF
TGTGCCAGCAGCTCCCTTCGCAGGGGTAACCGCTACGAGCAGTACTTC
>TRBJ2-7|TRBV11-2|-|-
CASSHLDRFYEQYF
TGTGCCAGCAGTCACCTCGACAGATTCTACGAGCAGTACTTC
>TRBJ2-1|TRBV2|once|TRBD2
CASSGAGTSSYNEQFF
TGTGCCAGCAGTGGGGCCGGGACTAGCTCCTACAATGAGCAGTTCTTC
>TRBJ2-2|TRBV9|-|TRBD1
CASSPRKGAMNTGELFF
TGTGCCAGCAGCCCGAGGAAGGGGGCTATGAACACCGGGGAGCTGTTTTTT
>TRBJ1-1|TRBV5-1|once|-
CASSLAEGFEAFF
TGCGCCAGCAGCTTGGCGGAGGGCTTTGAAGCTTTCTTT
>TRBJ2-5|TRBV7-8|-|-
CASSLYLQETQYF
TGTGCCAGCAGCTTATATCTGCAAGAGACCCAGTACTTC
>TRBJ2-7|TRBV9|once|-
CASNPSAVSYEQYF
TGTGCCAGCAACCCTAGCGCGGTCTCCTACGAGCAGTACTTC
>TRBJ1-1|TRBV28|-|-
CASSGLLNTEAFF
TGTGCCAGCAGCGGACTGTTGAACACTGAAGCTTTCTTT
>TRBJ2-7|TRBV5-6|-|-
CASSPALAYYEQYF
TGTGCCAGCAGCCCGGCACTAGCCTACTACGAGCAGTACTTC
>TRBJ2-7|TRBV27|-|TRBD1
CASSRQGTYEQYF
TGTGCCAGCAGTAGACAGGGGACCTACGAGCAGTACTTC
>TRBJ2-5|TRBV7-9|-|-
CASSLPISSGQETQYF
TGTGCCAGCAGCTTACCCATCTCAAGCGGCCAAGAGACCCAGTACTTC
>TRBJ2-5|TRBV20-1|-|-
CSAPGTWTQYF
TGCAGTGCCCCAGGGACCTGGACCCAGTACTTC
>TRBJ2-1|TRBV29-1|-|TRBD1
CSVAGQGSYNEQFF
TGCAGCGTAGCGGGACAGGGATCCTACAATGAGCAGTTCTTC
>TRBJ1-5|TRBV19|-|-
CASHGGSNQPQHF
TGTGCCAGCCATGGGGGGAGCAATCAGCCCCAGCATTTT
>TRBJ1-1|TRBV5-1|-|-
CASSLEPVLKVVDSEAFF
TGCGCCAGCAGCTTGGAGCCAGTATTGAAGGTAGTGGATAGTGAAGCTTTCTTT
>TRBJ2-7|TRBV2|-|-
CASSDYGTRGYEQYF
TGTGCCAGCAGCGACTACGGGACCAGAGGCTACGAGCAGTACTTC
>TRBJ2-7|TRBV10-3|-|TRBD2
CAISDDPGLADPYEQYF
TGTGCCATCAGTGATGATCCGGGACTAGCGGACCCCTACGAGCAGTACTTC
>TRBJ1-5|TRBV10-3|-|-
CAISESGFDRTGQPQHF
TGTGCCATCAGTGAGTCGGGGTTTGACAGGACGGGCCAGCCCCAGCATTTT
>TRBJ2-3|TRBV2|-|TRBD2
CASDGLAGTDTQYF
TGTGCCAGTGATGGACTAGCGGGCACAGATACGCAGTATTTT